This T cell receptor (beta chain) emerged from a study of blood T cell repertoires in COVID-19. Study as a whole: From the United States, Italy and Spain came samples of acute and convalescent COVID-19.

Authors' analysis steps: Nucleated cell number was recorded as an estimate derived from reference gene primer amplification. TCRdb keeps only in-frame clones here, not all; method: immunoSEQ multiplex PCR. V and J calls and clone size are given by that table; D and trimming were obtained from the DNA. This table holds about 170,000 clones, about 87% found once. The CDR3 is 15 amino acids. Trimming took 3 bases from V and 4 from J; bases not matched to a gene: 5. Per germline, CDR1 LNHDA and CDR2 SQIVND (reference sequence). J is TRBJ1-2 and V is TRBV19, with TRBD1 matching over 10 bases. The source is a woman aged 45-59 years with acute or convalescent COVID-19. The specimen was peripheral blood. The CDR3 region is CASSIRDRGLYGYTF. CDR3 nucleotides: TGTGCCAGTAGTATCCGGGACAGGGGCCTCTATGGCTACACCTTC.